In its sample, the clone carrying this T cell receptor beta chain was seen many times. The record originates from a study of T-cell reconstitution after alpha-beta-depleted transplantation in children. Deletions cut 4 bases from V and 0 bases from J, with 10 bases between. CDR1 and CDR2 from the germline V gene are LGHDT and YNNKEL (reference sequence). The CDR3 consists of 15 residues. The library targeted TCRbeta and was prepared with unique molecular identifiers. Each CDR3 protein is one row after TCRdb ran MiXCR on the PCR reads. The sample has about 360,000 distinct CDR3 sequences; about 14% are singletons.

The TCR sequence derives from a human donor who donated a stem cell graft to a child with Fanconi anemia. The input for sequencing was PBMCs, taken from the stem cell graft. The chain uses TRBV3-1 and TRBJ2-1; D uncertain. CDR3 region: CASSLELSSYNEQFF. As DNA, the CDR3 is TGTGCCAGCAGCCTGGAGCTCAGCTCCTACAATGAGCAGTTCTTC.